This TCR beta chain was obtained from a study of cytomegalovirus exposure and HLA in healthy donors. About the research overall: The early release's HLA-typed donors yielded 65 million to 85 million unique TCRs. Study-wide results and limits: On later analysis, the bulk of CMV-associated TCR beta chains appeared to be HLA-restricted.

Nominally healthy donors were sampled, though unrecorded immune exposures were likely. A note on this clone: The antigen is unknown.

13 Jbeta primers and 60 Vbeta primers were used for the PCR. The assay was immunoSEQ multiplex PCR, and TCRdb's table has in-frame clones only and misses some. Among about 160,000 clones, 80% to 90% were seen once, and the ten largest hold more than 1.5%. The CDR3 length is 15 residues. With 0 bases clipped from V and 6 bases from J, the junction kept 8 bases outside the gene matches. Germline V lookup: CDR1 SGHRS, CDR2 YFSETQ. The TCR was taken from a man between 18 and 29 years old in good health and CMV-seronegative. The sequencing input was PBMCs. V usage is TRBV5-1 and J usage is TRBJ2-7, with TRBD1 identical over 8 bases. CDR3 nucleotides: TGCGCCAGCAGCTTGGCCGACAGGGGAGTGCCCGAGCAGTACTTC. Its translation is CASSLADRGVPEQYF.